This T cell receptor (beta chain) was obtained from a study of blood T cells in healthy people across ages. Notes on the study in general: Among long-lived donors, naive CD4+ cells were more numerous and diversity higher than in aged donors.

CDR1 is DFQATT and CDR2 is SNEGSKA in the germline V gene (reference sequence). There are 14 residues in the CDR3. Trimming removed 5 bases at V and 4 bases at J, with 17 bases between. Investigators took ten milliliters of peripheral blood from every donor. Alongside a J-beta primer mix, a sample-barcoded 5' primer served in a second PCR lasting roughly 6 to 11 cycles. Per-sample output comprised a minimum of 3 million paired-end reads containing CDR3. Via MiXCR, TCRdb re-called the 5' RACE reads, giving one row per CDR3 protein. In the table there are about 1.8 million distinct CDR3 sequences, roughly 50% of which are singletons. Concerning this clonotype: Antigen: not known.

The source is a woman aged 35 to 49 in good health. J is TRBJ1-1 and V is TRBV20-1, with D possibly being TRBD1 (5 bases). The source material was blood. CDR3 in amino acids: CSASRDPGSTEAFF. The CDR3 DNA follows: TGCAGTGCTTCCCGGGACCCAGGGTCCACTGAAGCTTTCTTT.